Listed here are 22 T cell receptor beta chains from one sample, sequenced in a study of Tregs in tolerant kidney transplant recipients. Using immunoSEQ multiplex PCR, the repertoire was profiled, and TCRdb retains in-frame clones only, with some absent. The table records 95,000 to 120,000 clones, around 90% of them present only once. The material sequenced was CD4+ T cells from blood, taken before the transplant. These receptors were collected from a human donor who received a combined kidney and bone marrow transplant.

V gene TRBV7-2 combines with J gene TRBJ1-1; no reliable D call. Looked up from germline, CDR1 is SGHTA and CDR2 is FQGNSA. Trimming shortened V by 5 bases and J by 3 bases, and 16 bases separated the two germline ends. The CDR3 length is 15 residues. The CDR3 bases are TGTGCCAGCAGCCCGGAGTTAGTCTTGGACACTGAAGCTTTCTTT. This translates into CASSPELVLDTEAFF.

This rearrangement joins TRBV7-6 to TRBJ2-5; D unresolved. V was clipped by 1 base and J by 4 bases, with 10 bases between them. CDR3 length: 14 residues. CDR1 is SGHVS and CDR2 is FNYEAQ in the germline V gene. The CDR3 sequence is CASSLGHSLETQYF. CDR3 coding DNA: TGTGCCAGCAGCTTAGGTCACTCTTTAGAGACCCAGTACTTC.

In this sample, this clone turned up once. The gene calls are TRBV30 and TRBJ1-2; D gene unclear. The germline gives CDR1 GTSNPN, CDR2 SVGIG (reference sequence). V lost 2 bases to trimming and J lost 6 bases, with 10 bases between them. The CDR3 has 12 amino acids. CDR3 in amino acids: CAWSTRGDGYTF. The DNA of the CDR3 is TGTGCCTGGAGTACCAGAGGCGATGGCTACACCTTC.

The chain couples TRBV4-1 to TRBJ1-5, with D uncertain. The CDR3 sequence is 14 residues long. The V gene's germline CDR1 is MGHRA and CDR2 YSYEKL. Trimming left V 0 bases short and J 5 bases short, with 8 bases between. DNA of the CDR3: TGCGCCAGCAGCCAAGATTCGACTTATCAGCCCCAGCATTTT. The encoded protein is CASSQDSTYQPQHF.

The genes are TRBV28 and TRBJ2-1; tentatively, D is TRBD1 (5 bases). Germline CDR1 is MDHEN and CDR2 is SYDVKM. This CDR3 contains 14 residues. Deletions cut 8 bases from V and 8 bases from J, with 19 bases between. Here the CDR3 DNA reads TGTGCCAGCCGGCCCCCCAGGGATCGGGATGAGCAGTTCTTC. Its translation is CASRPPRDRDEQFF.

This sequence joins TRBV9 and TRBJ2-3, with TRBD2 matching over 10 bases. The length of the CDR3 is 18 residues. Germline assignment: CDR1 SGDLS and CDR2 YYNGEE. With V trimmed by 0 bases and J by 4 bases, 11 bases remained unmatched. The CDR3 sequence: CASSVALSRTSGSDTQYF. The CDR3 DNA is TGTGCCAGCAGCGTAGCTCTGTCGCGGACTAGCGGCTCAGATACGCAGTATTTT.

The chain employs TRBV5-1 and TRBJ2-7; D may be TRBD1 (5 bases). This CDR3 contains 15 residues. Germline V gives CDR1 SGHRS, CDR2 YFSETQ. The V end was cut by 4 bases, the J end by 0 bases, with 14 bases between. This chain's CDR3 is CASSINRLPSYEQYF. In nucleotides, the CDR3 is TGCGCCAGCAGCATAAACAGGTTACCCTCCTACGAGCAGTACTTC.

The rearrangement joins TRBV7-2 to TRBJ2-5; the D gene is possibly TRBD2 (6 bases). Looked up from germline, CDR1 is SGHTA and CDR2 is FQGNSA. This CDR3 has 15 residues. Trimming took 3 bases from V and 5 from J, leaving 16 bases between them. The CDR3 DNA reads TGTGCCAGCAGCTTCCTTGGGGCGGGACGGGAGACCCAGTACTTC. As protein: CASSFLGAGRETQYF.

The V and J genes are TRBV5-1 and TRBJ2-5; 7 bases agree with TRBD1. CDR1 SGHRS and CDR2 YFSETQ come from the germline V gene. This CDR3 contains 14 residues. V lost 4 bases, J lost 5 bases, and 8 bases stayed unmatched. The CDR3 loop reads CASSPLTGQETQYF. CDR3 bases: TGCGCCAGCAGCCCACTGACAGGGCAGGAGACCCAGTACTTC.

The chain joins TRBV4-1 to TRBJ1-2; 9 nucleotides agree with TRBD1. Germline CDR1 is MGHRA and CDR2 is YSYEKL. The CDR3 runs to 15 residues. V lost 4 bases, J lost 6 bases, and 9 bases stayed unmatched. CDR3 amino acids: CASSPRQGVEHGYTF. DNA of the CDR3: TGCGCCAGCAGCCCGCGACAGGGGGTAGAACATGGCTACACCTTC.

The gene calls are TRBV6-5 and TRBJ2-7; TRBD2 matches at 9 bases. CDR1 MNHEY and CDR2 SVGAGI come from the germline V gene. The CDR3 is 15 amino acids. V gave up 0 bases and J gave up 3 bases; unmatched junction bases: 3. CDR3 nucleotide sequence: TGTGCCAGCAGTTACTCTAGCGGGGGAGACTACGAGCAGTACTTC. Its translation is CASSYSSGGDYEQYF.

CDR3 region: CASSLQGLSTEAFF. The CDR3 DNA is TGCGCCAGCAGCTTACAGGGTTTGAGCACTGAAGCTTTCTTT. The chain couples TRBV5-1 to TRBJ1-1; tentatively, D is TRBD1 (6 bases). Germline CDR1 SGHRS, CDR2 YFSETQ. This CDR3 spans 14 amino acids. V lost 2 bases, J lost 4 bases, and 12 bases lay in between.

This chain uses TRBV7-2 with TRBJ1-5; TRBD1 is a possible D gene (5 bases). This CDR3 has 14 residues. V lost 3 bases and J 2 bases, leaving 8 bases between the germline ends. CDR1 is SGHTA, CDR2 FQGNSA, per germline. CDR3 in DNA: TGTGCCAGCAGCTTCCAGGGTGGCAATCAGCCCCAGCATTTT. Its protein is CASSFQGGNQPQHF.

This clone was observed a single time. The chain employs TRBV19 and TRBJ2-7; tentatively, D is TRBD1 (6 bases). This CDR3 spans 14 amino acids. With 5 bases removed from V and 4 bases from J, the gap between germline ends came to 15 bases. Germline values: CDR1 LNHDA, CDR2 SQIVND (reference sequence). In DNA, the CDR3 is TGTGCCAGTAGTGAGGCAGGGGTGGGTTACGAGCAGTACTTC. Encoded protein: CASSEAGVGYEQYF.

V gene TRBV18 combines with J gene TRBJ1-2; 11 bases fit TRBD1. The germline V gene has CDR1 KGHSH and CDR2 LQKENI. The V gene end was trimmed by 3 bases and the J gene end by 6 bases; junction bases not matched to a gene: 9. This CDR3 contains 16 residues. The CDR3 sequence is CASSPQGTGGMDGYTF. In DNA form, the CDR3 reads TGTGCCAGCTCACCCCAAGGGACAGGGGGAATGGATGGCTACACCTTC.

The chain uses TRBV15 and TRBJ2-7, with TRBD1 as a possible D gene (6 bases). Deletions cut 2 bases from V and 6 bases from J, with 14 bases between. Germline loops: CDR1 LNHNV, CDR2 YYDKDF (reference sequence). CDR3 length: 14 residues. CDR3 amino acids: CATSRLAVGGEQYF. CDR3 nucleotides: TGTGCCACCAGCAGACTCGCAGTAGGGGGCGAGCAGTACTTC.

The rearrangement links TRBV6-4 to TRBJ1-1; D is possibly TRBD1 (6 bases). The CDR3 has 14 residues. Germline V gene data show CDR1 as MRHNA and CDR2 as SNTAGT. Between the trimmed V and J ends, which lost 5 bases and 0 bases, there was a span of 10 bases. As DNA, the CDR3 is TGTGCCAGCAGTCCCGGACAGCTGAACACTGAAGCTTTCTTT. Translated, it gives CASSPGQLNTEAFF.

The chain combines TRBV12-5 with TRBJ1-2; no clear D. CDR3 length: 13 residues. CDR1 and CDR2 from the germline V gene are LGHNT and FRNRAP. The V gene lost 5 bases and the J gene lost 8 bases, with 15 bases spanning the gap. CDR3 protein: CASGLTPPGGYTF. The CDR3 DNA is TGTGCTAGTGGTCTGACACCTCCGGGAGGCTACACCTTC.

This sequence joins TRBV7-9 and TRBJ2-7; 8 nucleotides match TRBD2. The CDR3 extends over 14 amino acids. After removal of 5 bases from V and 5 bases from J, the junction contained 8 bases not matched to a gene. Germline values: CDR1 SEHNR, CDR2 FQNEAQ (reference sequence). This CDR3 reads CASSTGLALNEQYF. CDR3 DNA: TGTGCCAGCAGCACAGGACTAGCCCTCAACGAGCAGTACTTC.

The chain joins TRBV5-1 to TRBJ1-1; the match to TRBD1 covers 11 bases. CDR3 length: 14 amino acids. Germline V lookup: CDR1 SGHRS, CDR2 YFSETQ. The V segment lost 6 bases and the J segment 5 bases; nucleotides outside the gene matches: 6. DNA for the CDR3: TGCGCCAGCACCCCCGGGACAGGGGGAACTGAAGCTTTCTTT. This gives the protein CASTPGTGGTEAFF.

This chain joins TRBV29-1 and TRBJ1-2, with D possibly being TRBD1 (6 bases). The CDR3 extends over 12 amino acids. The ends were cut back, 4 bases at V and 7 bases at J, with 13 bases in the middle. Germline lookup yields CDR1 SQVTM and CDR2 ANQGSEA. The CDR3 DNA sequence: TGCAGCGTTGGAATGGGGGCGCGTGGCTACACCTTC. Translated: CSVGMGARGYTF.

The CDR3 region is CASSMSVGQVVYGYTF. CDR3 nucleotide sequence: TGTGCCAGTAGTATGTCTGTGGGACAGGTGGTCTATGGCTACACCTTC. The chain employs TRBV19 and TRBJ1-2, with TRBD1 matching over 8 bases. Germline-derived CDR1 and CDR2 are LNHDA and SQIVND (reference sequence). This CDR3 region has 16 residues. The junction had 10 bases not matched to a gene; V was cut back by 3 bases and J by 4 bases.